The entry below describes one T cell receptor beta chain. The antigen is unknown. Germline assignment: CDR1 MNHNS and CDR2 SASEGT. The J segment lost 0 bases and the V segment lost 7 bases, leaving 6 bases of the junction unmatched. The CDR3 loop spans 15 amino acids. Per the original methods: In papillary thyroid cancer, a distant-metastasis classifier was built using CDR3 differences across clinicopathological groups. From the PCR reads, TCRdb re-called clones with MiXCR. These V and J calls are TCRdb output, not the study's own analysis. The sample gives about 39,000 clones, roughly 18% of which show up once; around 17% is in the top ten. The data were obtained in a study of metastatic and nonmetastatic thyroid tumors. Study in general: Where malignant and benign thyroid patients were concerned, repertoires were compared across blood and tumor or nodule tissue.

All patients were untreated before thyroid surgery. Study results and limitations: Patients with malignant thyroid tumors reportedly had significantly higher TCR beta diversity than those with benign nodules, in blood and tumor.

This TCR was sampled from a female donor with papillary thyroid cancer or a benign thyroid nodule (not recorded which). Some clones in this sample may be carry-over from other donors' samples. Sequencing was performed on blood. This rearrangement joins TRBV6-1 to TRBJ1-5; 7 positions match TRBD1. The CDR3, as DNA: TGTGCCAGCACCGGGACAGCAAATAGCAATCAGCCCCAGCATTTT. It specifies CASTGTANSNQPQHF.